This T cell receptor beta chain was sequenced during a study of CD8+ T cells in alopecia areata. Treatment noted: oral pan-JAK inhibitor, 5-10 mg twice daily. The authors sorted CD4+ and CD8+ T cells from PBMCs. The sequencing template was cDNA reverse transcribed from extracted RNA. The repertoire was sequenced with immunoSEQ multiplex PCR; TCRdb's copy has only in-frame clones and lacks some. The sample has over 150,000 clones, about 55% seen once; the top ten hold 10% to 12%. The material sequenced was CD8+ T cells sorted from blood, taken at week 24, from a patient treated with tofacitinib. The clonotype was recovered from a human donor with alopecia areata.

The CDR3 here is CASSQDIAGYNSPLHF. The CDR3 nucleotides are TGCGCCAGCAGCCAAGATATCGCCGGATATAATTCACCCCTCCACTTT. This chain uses TRBV4-1 with TRBJ1-6, with no clear D. V lost 0 bases, J lost 4 bases, and 10 bases lay in between. This CDR3 has 16 residues. CDR1 and CDR2 from the germline V gene are MGHRA and YSYEKL.